This passage covers 3 T cell receptor beta chains from one sample sequenced in a study of PD-L1 blockade in urothelial cancer (TCRdb year 2017). Library creation used the immunoSEQ multiplex PCR assay. What TCRdb holds here is the immuneACCESS table cut down to in-frame rearrangements. Part of the clones is not present; checked against another copy, under half of the missing clones reflect an unresolved V gene, and the others are unexplained. Across this sample there are approximately 100,000 clones, with about 85% seen only once. 2% to 2.5% of the sample is held by the ten biggest clonotypes. The source was PBMCs, collected around atezolizumab (anti-PD-L1) treatment. All receptors come from a man in his fifties or sixties with urothelial cancer.

This clone was seen a single time. This sequence joins TRBV2 and TRBJ1-4; tentative D call: TRBD1 (5 bases). Trimming cost V 6 bases and J 12 bases, with 17 bases left between them. The germline CDR1 and CDR2 sequences are SNHLY and FYNNEI. This CDR3 is 13 amino acids long. The CDR3 sequence: CASRGRITGELFF. The CDR3 DNA follows: TGTGCCAGCAGAGGCCGAATTACGGGGGAACTGTTTTTT.

This clone was detected once. V and J are TRBV7-2 and TRBJ2-3; TRBD1 matches at 8 bases. CDR1 and CDR2 from the germline V gene are SGHTA and FQGNSA. CDR3 length: 12 residues. V lost 11 bases, J lost 6 bases, and 7 bases stayed unmatched. In DNA form, the CDR3 reads TGTGCCTCAGGGGGCGCAGCCGATACGCAGTATTTT. This gives the protein CASGGAADTQYF. The whole variable domain, remainder taken from reference TRBV7-2 and TRBJ2-3, is GAGVSQSPSNKVTEKGKDVELRCDPISGHTALYWYRQSLGQGLEFLIYFQGNSAPDKSGLPSDRFSAERTGGSVSTLTIQRTQQEDSAVYLCASGGAADTQYFGPGTRLTVL.

This chain links TRBV30 with TRBJ2-3; 10 nucleotides agree with TRBD2. Trimming removed 5 bases from V and 6 bases from J; junction bases left unmatched: 8. The CDR3 is 14 amino acids. From germline, CDR1 is GTSNPN and CDR2 SVGIG (reference sequence). In DNA form, the CDR3 reads TGTGCCTGGGGTAGCGGGAGGCCCCAGGATACGCAGTATTTT. As protein: CAWGSGRPQDTQYF.